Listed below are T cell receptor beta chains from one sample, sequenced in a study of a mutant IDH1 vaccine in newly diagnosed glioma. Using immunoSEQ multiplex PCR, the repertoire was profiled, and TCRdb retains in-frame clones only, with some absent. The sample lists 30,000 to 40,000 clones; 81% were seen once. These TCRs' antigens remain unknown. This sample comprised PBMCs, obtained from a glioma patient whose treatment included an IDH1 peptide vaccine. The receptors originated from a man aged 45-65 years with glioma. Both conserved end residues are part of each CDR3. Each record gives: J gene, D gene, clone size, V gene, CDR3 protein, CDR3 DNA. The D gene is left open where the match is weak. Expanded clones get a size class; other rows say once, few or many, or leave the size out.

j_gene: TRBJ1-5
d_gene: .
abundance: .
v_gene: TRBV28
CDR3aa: CASKEREALNQPQHF
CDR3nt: TGTGCCAGCAAGGAGAGGGAGGCACTCAATCAGCCCCAGCATTTT

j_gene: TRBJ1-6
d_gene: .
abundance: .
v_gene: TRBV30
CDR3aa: CAWSGSASRMNSPLHF
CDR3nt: TGTGCCTGGAGTGGATCGGCGTCCAGGATGAATTCACCCCTCCACTTT

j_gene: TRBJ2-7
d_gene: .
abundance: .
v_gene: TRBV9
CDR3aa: CASSVGGSYYEQYF
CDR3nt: TGTGCCAGCAGCGTGGGAGGATCTTACTACGAGCAGTACTTC

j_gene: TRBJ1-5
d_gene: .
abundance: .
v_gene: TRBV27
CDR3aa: CASSLSVGGNQPQHF
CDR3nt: TGTGCCAGCAGTTTGTCCGTGGGCGGCAATCAGCCCCAGCATTTT

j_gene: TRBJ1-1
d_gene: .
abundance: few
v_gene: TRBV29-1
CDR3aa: CSVEDEGTEAFF
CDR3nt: TGCAGCGTTGAAGATGAGGGCACTGAAGCTTTCTTT

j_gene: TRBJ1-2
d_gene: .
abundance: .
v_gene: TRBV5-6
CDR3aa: CASSGGPLIANYGYTF
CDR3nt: TGTGCCAGCAGCGGGGGACCCCTTATAGCTAACTATGGCTACACCTTC

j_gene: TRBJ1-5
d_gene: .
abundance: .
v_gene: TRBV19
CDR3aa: CASSIGYRRSNQPQHF
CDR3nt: TGTGCCAGTAGTATCGGATATCGAAGGAGCAATCAGCCCCAGCATTTT

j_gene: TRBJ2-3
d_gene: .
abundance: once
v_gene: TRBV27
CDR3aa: CASTFGGTTDTQYF
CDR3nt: TGTGCCAGCACCTTTGGGGGGACCACAGATACGCAGTATTTT

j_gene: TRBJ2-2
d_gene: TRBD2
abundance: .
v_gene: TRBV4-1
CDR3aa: CASSHFGGIDTGELFF
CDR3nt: TGCGCCAGCAGCCATTTCGGGGGGATCGACACCGGGGAGCTGTTTTTT

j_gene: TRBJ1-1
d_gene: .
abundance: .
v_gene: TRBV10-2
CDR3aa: CASTPEGGEAFF
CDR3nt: TGCGCCAGCACCCCTGAAGGGGGGGAAGCTTTCTTT

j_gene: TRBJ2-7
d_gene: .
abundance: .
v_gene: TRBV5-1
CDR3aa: CASSSGDATYEQYF
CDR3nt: TGCGCCAGCAGCTCGGGGGACGCAACCTACGAGCAGTACTTC

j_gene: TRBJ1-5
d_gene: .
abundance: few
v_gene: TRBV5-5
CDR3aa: CASSLDNGAQHF
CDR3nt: TGTGCCAGCAGCTTGGACAACGGGGCCCAGCATTTT

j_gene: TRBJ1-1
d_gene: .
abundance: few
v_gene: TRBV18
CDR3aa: CASSVLVNTEAFF
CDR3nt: TGTGCCAGCTCAGTCTTGGTGAACACTGAAGCTTTCTTT

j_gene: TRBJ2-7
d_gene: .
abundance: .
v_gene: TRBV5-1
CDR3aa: CASSLAPQGATYEQYF
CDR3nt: TGCGCCAGCAGCTTGGCCCCTCAGGGCGCAACCTACGAGCAGTACTTC

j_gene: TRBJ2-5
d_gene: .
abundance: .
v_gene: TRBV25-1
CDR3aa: CASSEYSPLRVGETQYF
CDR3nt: TGTGCCAGCAGTGAATACTCGCCCCTGAGGGTCGGAGAGACCCAGTACTTC

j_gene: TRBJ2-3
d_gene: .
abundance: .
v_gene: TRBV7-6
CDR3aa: CASSPHAGLNTDTQYF
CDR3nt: TGTGCCAGCAGCCCCCACGCGGGGCTGAACACAGATACGCAGTATTTT

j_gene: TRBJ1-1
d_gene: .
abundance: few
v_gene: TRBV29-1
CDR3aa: CSVQEFMNTEAFF
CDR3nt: TGCAGCGTACAGGAATTTATGAACACTGAAGCTTTCTTT

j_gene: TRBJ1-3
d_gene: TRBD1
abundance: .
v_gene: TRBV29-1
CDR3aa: CSVEWDRDRNTIYF
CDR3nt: TGCAGCGTTGAATGGGACAGGGATCGAAACACCATATATTTT

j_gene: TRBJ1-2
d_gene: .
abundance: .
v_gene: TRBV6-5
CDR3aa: CASRPGHGNNYGYTF
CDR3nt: TGTGCCAGCCGTCCGGGCCACGGGAATAACTATGGCTACACCTTC

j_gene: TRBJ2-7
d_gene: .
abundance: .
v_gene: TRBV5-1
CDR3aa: CASSLAPLDEQYF
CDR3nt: TGCGCCAGCAGCTTGGCCCCCCTGGACGAGCAGTACTTC

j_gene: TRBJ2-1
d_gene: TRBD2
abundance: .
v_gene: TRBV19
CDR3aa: CASSITSSGRPGEQFF
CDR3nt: TGTGCCAGTAGTATAACCTCTAGCGGGAGGCCGGGTGAGCAGTTCTTC

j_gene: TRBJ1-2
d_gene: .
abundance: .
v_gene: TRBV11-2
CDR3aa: CASSLGTVLYGYTF
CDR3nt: TGTGCCAGCAGCTTAGGGACAGTTCTCTATGGCTACACCTTC

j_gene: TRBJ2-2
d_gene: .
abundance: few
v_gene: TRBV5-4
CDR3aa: CASSLTDTGELFF
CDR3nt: TGTGCCAGCAGCCTTACGGACACCGGGGAGCTGTTTTTT

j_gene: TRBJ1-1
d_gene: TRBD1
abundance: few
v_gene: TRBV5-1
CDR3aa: CASSQFTGAATEAFF
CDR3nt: TGCGCCAGCAGCCAATTCACAGGGGCAGCCACTGAAGCTTTCTTT

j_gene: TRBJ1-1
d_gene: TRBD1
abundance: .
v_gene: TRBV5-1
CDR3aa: CASSFGTGLTEAFF
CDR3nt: TGCGCCAGCAGCTTTGGGACAGGGCTCACTGAAGCTTTCTTT

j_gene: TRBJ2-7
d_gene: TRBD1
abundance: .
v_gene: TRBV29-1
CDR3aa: CSARRDSTYEQYF
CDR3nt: TGCAGCGCTCGTCGGGACAGCACCTACGAGCAGTACTTC

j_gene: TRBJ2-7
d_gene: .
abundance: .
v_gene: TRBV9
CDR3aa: CASSVEYSGEQYF
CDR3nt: TGTGCCAGCAGCGTGGAGTATTCAGGCGAGCAGTACTTC

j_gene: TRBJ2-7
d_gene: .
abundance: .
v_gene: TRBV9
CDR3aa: CASSVVGGRQSYEQYF
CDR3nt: TGTGCCAGCAGCGTAGTGGGAGGCAGACAGTCTTACGAGCAGTACTTC

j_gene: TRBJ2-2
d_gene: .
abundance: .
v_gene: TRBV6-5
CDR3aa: CASTRGTGELFF
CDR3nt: TGTGCCAGCACCCGAGGCACCGGGGAGCTGTTTTTT

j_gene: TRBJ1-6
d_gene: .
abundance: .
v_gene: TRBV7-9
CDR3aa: CASSPGGYSPLHF
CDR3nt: TGTGCCAGCAGTCCAGGTGGTTATTCACCCCTCCACTTT

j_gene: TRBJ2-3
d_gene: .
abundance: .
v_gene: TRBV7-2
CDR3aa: CASSFGLGGTDTQYF
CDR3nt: TGTGCCAGCAGCTTCGGCCTCGGCGGCACAGATACGCAGTATTTT

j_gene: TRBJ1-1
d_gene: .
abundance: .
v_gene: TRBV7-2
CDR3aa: CASSSDRSAFF
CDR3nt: TGTGCCAGCAGCTCTGACAGGAGCGCTTTCTTT

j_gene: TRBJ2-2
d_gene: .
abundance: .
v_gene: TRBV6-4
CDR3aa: CASSDSTTNTGELFF
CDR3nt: TGTGCCAGCAGTGACTCGACGACAAACACCGGGGAGCTGTTTTTT

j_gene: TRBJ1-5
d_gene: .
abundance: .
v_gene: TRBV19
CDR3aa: CASSMAATNQPQHF
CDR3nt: TGTGCCAGTAGTATGGCAGCGACGAATCAGCCCCAGCATTTT

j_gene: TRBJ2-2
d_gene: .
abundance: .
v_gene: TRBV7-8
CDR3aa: CASRQMGATGELFF
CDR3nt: TGTGCCAGCAGGCAGATGGGGGCCACCGGGGAGCTGTTTTTT

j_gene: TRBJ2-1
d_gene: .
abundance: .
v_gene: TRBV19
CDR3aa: CASSIMWGRANEQFF
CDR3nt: TGTGCCAGTAGTATTATGTGGGGTCGGGCCAATGAGCAGTTCTTC

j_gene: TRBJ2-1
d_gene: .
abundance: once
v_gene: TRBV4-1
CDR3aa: CASSQDRGSSYNEQFF
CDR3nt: TGCGCCAGCAGCCAAGATCGGGGGAGCTCCTACAATGAGCAGTTCTTC

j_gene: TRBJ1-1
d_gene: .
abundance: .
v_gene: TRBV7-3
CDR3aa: CASSLEGRRKAFF
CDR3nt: TGTGCCAGCAGCCTAGAGGGCCGGAGGAAAGCTTTCTTT

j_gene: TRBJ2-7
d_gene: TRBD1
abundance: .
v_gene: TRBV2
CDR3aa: CASSEAGQGAVKQYF
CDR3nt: TGTGCCAGCAGTGAAGCGGGACAGGGGGCGGTAAAGCAGTACTTC

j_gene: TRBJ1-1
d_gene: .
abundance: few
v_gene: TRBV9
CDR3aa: CASSRHTDTEAFF
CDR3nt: TGTGCCAGCAGCCGACACACCGACACTGAAGCTTTCTTT

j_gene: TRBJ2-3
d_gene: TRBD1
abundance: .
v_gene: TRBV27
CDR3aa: CASSLRDRDTDTQYF
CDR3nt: TGTGCCAGCAGTTTACGGGACAGGGACACAGATACGCAGTATTTT

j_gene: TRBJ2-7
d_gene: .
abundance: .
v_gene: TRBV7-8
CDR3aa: CASREGRYEQYF
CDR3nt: TGTGCCAGCAGGGAGGGTCGCTACGAGCAGTACTTC

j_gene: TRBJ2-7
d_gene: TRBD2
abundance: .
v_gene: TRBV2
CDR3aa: CASTGGGSYEQYF
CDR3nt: TGTGCCAGCACCGGCGGGGGCTCCTACGAGCAGTACTTC

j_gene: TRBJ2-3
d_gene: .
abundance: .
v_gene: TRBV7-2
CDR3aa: CASSLGPRDTQYF
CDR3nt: TGTGCCAGCAGCTTAGGCCCCCGTGATACGCAGTATTTT

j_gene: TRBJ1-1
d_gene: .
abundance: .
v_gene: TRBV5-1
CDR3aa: CASSQGPENTEAFF
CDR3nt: TGCGCCAGCAGCCAGGGACCGGAGAACACTGAAGCTTTCTTT

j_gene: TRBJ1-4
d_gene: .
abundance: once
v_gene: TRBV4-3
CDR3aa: CASRVGAVSNEKLFF
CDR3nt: TGCGCCAGCAGAGTGGGGGCGGTTTCTAATGAAAAACTGTTTTTT

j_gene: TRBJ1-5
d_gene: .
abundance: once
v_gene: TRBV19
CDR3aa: CASSTQFSNQPQHF
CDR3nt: TGTGCCAGTAGTACTCAGTTTAGCAATCAGCCCCAGCATTTT

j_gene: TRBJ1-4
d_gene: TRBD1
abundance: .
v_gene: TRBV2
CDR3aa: CASSAGRGFNEKLFF
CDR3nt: TGTGCCAGCAGTGCGGGCAGGGGGTTCAATGAAAAACTGTTTTTT

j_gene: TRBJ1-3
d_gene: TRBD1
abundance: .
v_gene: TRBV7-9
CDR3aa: CASSSPHPDRSSGNTIYF
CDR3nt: TGTGCCAGCAGCTCCCCCCACCCGGACAGGAGCTCTGGAAACACCATATATTTT

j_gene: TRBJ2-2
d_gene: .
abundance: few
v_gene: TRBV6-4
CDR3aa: CARGASGELFF
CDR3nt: TGTGCCAGGGGGGCTTCCGGGGAGCTGTTTTTT

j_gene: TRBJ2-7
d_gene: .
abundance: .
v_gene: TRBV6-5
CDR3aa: CASSRTHLGYEQYF
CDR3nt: TGTGCCAGCAGTCGGACTCATCTGGGCTACGAGCAGTACTTC

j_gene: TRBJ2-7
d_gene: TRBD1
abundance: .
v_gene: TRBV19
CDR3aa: CASSPGQGAGYEQYF
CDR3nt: TGTGCCAGTAGCCCGGGACAGGGGGCTGGGTACGAGCAGTACTTC

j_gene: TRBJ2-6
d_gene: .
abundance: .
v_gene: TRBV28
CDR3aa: CASSFRSGANVLTF
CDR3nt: TGTGCCAGCAGTTTTAGGTCTGGGGCCAACGTCCTGACTTTC

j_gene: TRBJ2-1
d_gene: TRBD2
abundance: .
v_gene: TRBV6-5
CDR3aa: CASSASGRAYNEQFF
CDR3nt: TGTGCCAGCAGTGCAAGCGGGAGGGCCTACAATGAGCAGTTCTTC

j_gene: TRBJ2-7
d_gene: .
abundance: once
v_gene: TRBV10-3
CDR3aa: CASRDEVDEQYF
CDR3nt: TGTGCCTCCCGGGACGAGGTGGACGAGCAGTACTTC

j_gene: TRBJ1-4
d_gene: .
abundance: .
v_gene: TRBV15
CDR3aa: CATSRDRTLGGGEKLFF
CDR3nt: TGTGCCACCAGCAGAGATCGGACCTTGGGTGGGGGTGAAAAACTGTTTTTT

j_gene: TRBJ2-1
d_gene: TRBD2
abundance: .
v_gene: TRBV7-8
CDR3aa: CASSILAGYNEQFF
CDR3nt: TGTGCCAGCAGCATACTAGCGGGTTACAATGAGCAGTTCTTC

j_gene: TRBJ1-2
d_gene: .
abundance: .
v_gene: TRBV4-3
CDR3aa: CASSQGGRAGGYTF
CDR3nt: TGCGCCAGCAGCCAAGGAGGGAGGGCCGGGGGCTACACCTTC

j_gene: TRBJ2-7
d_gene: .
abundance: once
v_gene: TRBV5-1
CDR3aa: CASSLDPGLSYEQYF
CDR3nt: TGCGCCAGCAGCTTGGACCCAGGGCTATCCTACGAGCAGTACTTC